The T cell receptor beta chain described here comes from a study of CD8 T cells in Susac syndrome. Study summary: Patients with Susac syndrome were therapy-naive, treated with corticosteroids, or treated with intravenous immunoglobulin alone when blood was collected.

The RNA, about 0.5 to 1 ug, was put through reverse transcription using random hexamers. TCRdb re-called the immunoSEQ multiplex PCR reads with MiXCR, one entry per CDR3 protein. The sample carries about 120,000 distinct CDR3 sequences, nearly 96% recorded once. V lost 3 bases to trimming and J lost 1 base; unmatched junction nucleotides: 11. CDR3 length: 17 residues. CDR1 and CDR2 (germline): SGDLS, YYNGEE. The rearrangement joins TRBV9 to TRBJ2-3; 7 nucleotides match TRBD2. This sequence originates from a human donor with Susac syndrome. Source material: CD4+ T cells from PBMCs. CDR3 sequence reads: CASSGRDYPGGTDTQYF. CDR3 bases: TGTGCCAGCAGCGGACGGGACTACCCGGGGGGCACAGATACGCAGTATTTT.